A selection of T cell receptor beta chains follows, all from one sample in a study of blood T cell repertoires in COVID-19. Method: immunoSEQ multiplex PCR; TCRdb's copy keeps in-frame clones and lacks some. The sample lists around 180,000 clones, 70% to 90% seen once, with under 2.5% in the top ten. The sample taken for sequencing was peripheral blood. These receptors were taken from a man aged 65-85 years with active or convalescent COVID-19. The CDR3 runs from the conserved cysteine through the conserved F or W. Fields, in order: V gene, CDR3 length, clone size, D gene, J gene, CDR3 protein, CDR3 DNA. The D gene is left open where the match is weak. A clone size is listed for some rows: how often the clone was seen (once, few, many), or a class if it is expanded.

V: TRBV6-1
length: 15
size: -
D: TRBD1
J: TRBJ1-5
CDR3: CASSDGQVSNQPQHF
DNA: TGTGCCAGCAGTGACGGACAGGTGAGCAATCAGCCCCAGCATTTT

V: TRBV7-2
length: 14
size: -
D: -
J: TRBJ2-7
CDR3: CASSLNRAAYEQYF
DNA: TGTGCCAGCAGCTTAAACAGGGCCGCCTACGAGCAGTACTTC

V: TRBV28
length: 15
size: -
D: TRBD2
J: TRBJ2-3
CDR3: CASSGAGGGTDTQYF
DNA: TGTGCCAGCAGTGGGGCGGGGGGAGGCACAGATACGCAGTATTTT

V: TRBV5-1
length: 14
size: -
D: -
J: TRBJ1-1
CDR3: CASSLGDKRTEAFF
DNA: TGCGCCAGCAGTTTGGGGGACAAGAGGACTGAAGCTTTCTTT

V: TRBV7-2
length: 15
size: -
D: TRBD1
J: TRBJ2-2
CDR3: CASSLGTANTGELFF
DNA: TGTGCCAGCTCCCTTGGGACAGCCAACACCGGGGAGCTGTTTTTT

V: TRBV28
length: 15
size: once
D: TRBD1
J: TRBJ2-1
CDR3: CASSLWGRGRNEQFF
DNA: TGTGCCAGCAGTTTATGGGGCAGGGGGCGAAATGAGCAGTTCTTC

V: TRBV25-1
length: 11
size: -
D: -
J: TRBJ2-7
CDR3: CASSEGDEQYF
DNA: TGTGCCAGCAGTGAAGGAGACGAGCAGTACTTC

V: TRBV4-1
length: 17
size: -
D: TRBD2
J: TRBJ2-1
CDR3: CASSQDPQRLAGDEQFF
DNA: TGCGCCAGCAGCCAAGATCCCCAACGACTAGCGGGAGATGAGCAGTTCTTC

V: TRBV9
length: 16
size: once
D: -
J: TRBJ2-3
CDR3: CASSVEGGAGTDTQYF
DNA: TGTGCCAGCAGCGTAGAAGGAGGGGCGGGCACAGATACGCAGTATTTT

V: TRBV2
length: 12
size: -
D: -
J: TRBJ2-7
CDR3: CASSVQVYEQYF
DNA: TGTGCCAGCAGTGTACAAGTCTACGAGCAGTACTTC

V: TRBV14
length: 16
size: -
D: TRBD2
J: TRBJ2-1
CDR3: CASSPLTSGAYNEQFF
DNA: TGTGCCAGCAGCCCCCTGACTAGCGGGGCCTACAATGAGCAGTTCTTC

V: TRBV30
length: 16
size: -
D: -
J: TRBJ1-1
CDR3: CAWSVQGVKWRTEAFF
DNA: TGTGCCTGGAGTGTACAAGGGGTGAAATGGAGAACTGAAGCTTTCTTT

V: TRBV6-5
length: 13
size: -
D: -
J: TRBJ2-3
CDR3: CASSHPPADTQYF
DNA: TGTGCCAGCAGCCACCCCCCAGCGGATACGCAGTATTTT

V: TRBV18
length: 15
size: -
D: -
J: TRBJ2-7
CDR3: CASSPPVGGSYEQYF
DNA: TGTGCCAGCTCACCACCGGTCGGGGGATCCTACGAGCAGTACTTC

V: TRBV28
length: 15
size: -
D: -
J: TRBJ2-5
CDR3: CASSLLGPGEETQYF
DNA: TGTGCCAGCAGTTTACTTGGCCCAGGGGAAGAGACCCAGTACTTC

V: TRBV11-2
length: 13
size: -
D: -
J: TRBJ1-4
CDR3: CASSPDSYEKLFF
DNA: TGTGCCAGCAGCCCCGACAGTTATGAAAAACTGTTTTTT

V: TRBV12-3/TRBV12-4
length: 13
size: -
D: -
J: TRBJ2-6
CDR3: CASLPSGANVLTF
DNA: TGTGCCAGTCTTCCCTCTGGGGCCAACGTCCTGACTTTC

V: TRBV10-2
length: 19
size: -
D: TRBD1
J: TRBJ2-1
CDR3: CASGWRPDVGTGGSDEQFF
DNA: TGCGCCAGCGGGTGGAGGCCCGATGTGGGGACAGGGGGGTCGGATGAGCAGTTCTTC

V: TRBV5-1
length: 9
size: -
D: -
J: TRBJ2-5
CDR3: CALSKTQYF
DNA: TGCGCCCTATCGAAGACCCAGTACTTC

V: TRBV4-3
length: 16
size: -
D: TRBD1
J: TRBJ2-3
CDR3: CASSLGRDRATDTQYF
DNA: TGCGCCAGCAGCCTCGGCCGGGACAGAGCCACAGATACGCAGTATTTT

V: TRBV27
length: 16
size: -
D: -
J: TRBJ2-1
CDR3: CASSFRVSSSYNEQFF
DNA: TGTGCCAGCAGTTTCCGGGTATCTAGCTCCTACAATGAGCAGTTCTTC

V: TRBV7-2
length: 15
size: -
D: -
J: TRBJ2-7
CDR3: CASSLGLPLSFEQYF
DNA: TGTGCCAGCAGCCTTGGACTGCCACTTTCTTTCGAGCAGTACTTC

V: TRBV7-2
length: 14
size: -
D: TRBD2
J: TRBJ2-1
CDR3: CASSLGLRGVEQFF
DNA: TGTGCCAGCAGCTTAGGTTTGCGGGGGGTTGAGCAGTTCTTC

V: TRBV20-1
length: 10
size: -
D: -
J: TRBJ2-1
CDR3: CSAREEEQFF
DNA: TGCAGTGCTAGAGAGGAGGAGCAGTTCTTC

V: TRBV2
length: 13
size: -
D: -
J: TRBJ2-1
CDR3: CASSADRVNEQFF
DNA: TGTGCCAGCAGTGCGGACAGAGTCAATGAGCAGTTCTTC

V: TRBV28
length: 15
size: once
D: -
J: TRBJ2-1
CDR3: CASSSRVSVGNEQFF
DNA: TGTGCCAGCAGCTCACGGGTAAGCGTCGGCAATGAGCAGTTCTTC

V: TRBV18
length: 15
size: few
D: -
J: TRBJ1-5
CDR3: CASSGPGGGAQPQHF
DNA: TGTGCCAGCTCAGGGCCCGGTGGGGGGGCCCAGCCCCAGCATTTT

V: TRBV6-5
length: 13
size: -
D: TRBD1
J: TRBJ1-6
CDR3: CASRDRDNSPLHF
DNA: TGTGCCAGCAGGGACAGGGACAATTCACCCCTCCACTTT

V: TRBV2
length: 13
size: -
D: -
J: TRBJ2-2
CDR3: CASTRTNTGELFF
DNA: TGTGCCAGCACCAGAACGAACACCGGGGAGCTGTTTTTT

V: TRBV11-3
length: 15
size: -
D: -
J: TRBJ2-2
CDR3: CASSPGQGGTGELFF
DNA: TGTGCCAGCAGCCCAGGGCAGGGAGGAACCGGGGAGCTGTTTTTT

V: TRBV6-1
length: 14
size: -
D: -
J: TRBJ1-3
CDR3: CASSESIPGNTIYF
DNA: TGTGCCAGCAGTGAATCCATCCCAGGAAACACCATATATTTT

V: TRBV5-1
length: 18
size: -
D: TRBD1
J: TRBJ2-1
CDR3: CASSLEGAGGLSYNEQFF
DNA: TGCGCCAGCAGCCTGGAGGGGGCAGGGGGCCTATCCTACAATGAGCAGTTCTTC

V: TRBV5-1
length: 14
size: -
D: TRBD2
J: TRBJ2-5
CDR3: CASSSGLFQETQYF
DNA: TGCGCCAGCAGCTCGGGACTATTTCAAGAGACCCAGTACTTC

V: TRBV6-2/TRBV6-3
length: 15
size: -
D: -
J: TRBJ2-1
CDR3: CASSSWTHSYNEQFF
DNA: TGTGCCAGCAGTTCCTGGACTCACTCCTACAATGAGCAGTTCTTC

V: TRBV19
length: 16
size: few
D: TRBD2
J: TRBJ2-2
CDR3: CASSIAASGRGGELFF
DNA: TGTGCCAGTAGTATAGCGGCTAGCGGGAGAGGAGGGGAGCTGTTTTTT

V: TRBV7-2
length: 14
size: -
D: TRBD1
J: TRBJ1-2
CDR3: CASREGQGVDGYTF
DNA: TGTGCCAGCAGGGAGGGACAGGGGGTTGATGGCTACACCTTC

V: TRBV6-5
length: 14
size: -
D: -
J: TRBJ2-7
CDR3: CASRRDLGTYEQYF
DNA: TGTGCCAGCCGGCGGGACCTGGGAACCTACGAGCAGTACTTC

V: TRBV6-4
length: 13
size: -
D: -
J: TRBJ1-6
CDR3: CASSVTLQGNLHF
DNA: TGTGCCAGCAGTGTCACCCTTCAGGGGAACCTCCACTTT

V: TRBV5-4
length: 19
size: -
D: TRBD2
J: TRBJ2-1
CDR3: CASSLGGLAGRSSYNEQFF
DNA: TGTGCCAGCAGCTTGGGGGGACTAGCGGGCCGTAGCTCCTACAATGAGCAGTTCTTC

V: TRBV4-1
length: 14
size: -
D: -
J: TRBJ1-1
CDR3: CASRGRTMNTEAFF
DNA: TGCGCCAGCCGAGGCAGAACAATGAACACTGAAGCTTTCTTT

V: TRBV10-3
length: 14
size: -
D: -
J: TRBJ2-1
CDR3: CAISEGVGGLEQFF
DNA: TGTGCCATCAGTGAGGGGGTTGGGGGACTCGAACAGTTCTTC

V: TRBV6-6
length: 13
size: -
D: -
J: TRBJ2-2
CDR3: CASSYNEAGELFF
DNA: TGTGCCAGCAGTTATAACGAGGCCGGGGAGCTGTTTTTT

V: TRBV18
length: 15
size: -
D: TRBD2
J: TRBJ2-3
CDR3: CASSWTSGNTDTQYF
DNA: TGTGCCAGCTCATGGACTAGCGGGAACACAGATACGCAGTATTTT

V: TRBV7-9
length: 15
size: -
D: -
J: TRBJ1-1
CDR3: CASRFGTAGGTEAFF
DNA: TGTGCCAGCAGGTTCGGGACCGCGGGGGGCACTGAAGCTTTCTTT

V: TRBV6-1
length: 16
size: -
D: -
J: TRBJ1-5
CDR3: CASSDYGLLINQPQHF
DNA: TGTGCCAGCAGTGACTACGGACTGTTGATAAATCAGCCCCAGCATTTT

V: TRBV9
length: 16
size: once
D: TRBD2
J: TRBJ2-3
CDR3: CASSSGTSGVTDTQYF
DNA: TGTGCCAGCAGCTCGGGGACTAGCGGGGTCACAGATACGCAGTATTTT

V: TRBV10-2
length: 17
size: -
D: TRBD2
J: TRBJ2-7
CDR3: CASRLGGSKTRDYEQYF
DNA: TGCGCCAGCCGGCTCGGGGGGAGTAAAACCCGGGACTACGAGCAGTACTTC

V: TRBV18
length: 16
size: -
D: -
J: TRBJ2-2
CDR3: CASSPPWTANTGELFF
DNA: TGTGCCAGCTCACCCCCCTGGACAGCGAACACCGGGGAGCTGTTTTTT

V: TRBV5-8
length: 12
size: once
D: -
J: TRBJ1-1
CDR3: CASTSVDGRAFF
DNA: TGTGCCAGCACGTCGGTCGACGGGAGGGCTTTCTTT

V: TRBV6-2/TRBV6-3
length: 14
size: -
D: -
J: TRBJ2-7
CDR3: CASSLPGLSLGQYF
DNA: TGTGCCAGCAGCCTTCCCGGGTTATCCTTGGGGCAGTACTTC

V: TRBV5-6
length: 16
size: -
D: -
J: TRBJ2-3
CDR3: CVSSLDPAGITDTQYF
DNA: TGTGTCAGCAGCTTGGATCCGGCGGGGATCACAGATACGCAGTATTTT

V: TRBV5-5
length: 13
size: -
D: -
J: TRBJ2-1
CDR3: CASSNAGYNEQFF
DNA: TGTGCCAGCAGCAATGCGGGTTACAATGAGCAGTTCTTC

V: TRBV7-8
length: 13
size: -
D: -
J: TRBJ2-7
CDR3: CASSASSAYEQYF
DNA: TGTGCCAGCAGCGCGTCATCGGCCTACGAGCAGTACTTC

V: TRBV29-1
length: 14
size: -
D: -
J: TRBJ1-2
CDR3: CSVEMEGLNYGYTF
DNA: TGCAGCGTTGAAATGGAGGGACTGAACTATGGCTACACCTTC

V: TRBV28
length: 14
size: -
D: TRBD2
J: TRBJ2-1
CDR3: CASSYRDYYNEQFF
DNA: TGTGCCAGCAGTTATCGGGACTACTACAATGAGCAGTTCTTC

V: TRBV19
length: 14
size: -
D: TRBD2
J: TRBJ2-7
CDR3: CASSLSSGTYEQYF
DNA: TGTGCCAGTAGTCTGTCTAGCGGAACCTACGAGCAGTACTTC